These 30 T cell receptor beta chains originate from one sample sequenced in a study of CD8 T cells in Susac syndrome. The RNA, roughly 0.45 to 1 ug, was put through reverse transcription using random hexamers. TCRdb ran MiXCR on the immunoSEQ multiplex PCR reads and lists one entry per CDR3 protein. The sample gives 50,000 to 55,000 distinct CDR3 sequences, about 95% of which show up once; roughly 0.79% is in the top ten. What was sequenced was CD8+ T cells from PBMCs. The receptors here all came from a human donor with Susac syndrome.

The chain combines TRBV5-1 with TRBJ2-7, with 12 bases that match TRBD1. The CDR3 has 15 residues. With V trimmed by 4 bases and J by 7 bases, 9 bases remained unmatched. Germline V gives CDR1 SGHRS, CDR2 YFSETQ. The CDR3: CASSDRDRGRFEQYF. CDR3 sequence (DNA): TGCGCCAGCAGCGACCGGGACAGGGGGCGCTTTGAGCAGTACTTC. The complete variable domain, with remaining parts taken from reference TRBV5-1 and TRBJ2-7, reads KAGVTQTPRYLIKTRGQQVTLSCSPISGHRSVSWYQQTPGQGLQFLFEYFSETQRNKGNFPGRFSGRQFSNSRSEMNVSTLELGDSALYLCASSDRDRGRFEQYFGPGTRLTVT.

CDR3 loop: CASSQGRGDYEQFF. CDR3 nucleotide sequence: TGCGCCAGCAGCCAAGGGCGGGGGGATTATGAGCAGTTCTTC. This chain connects TRBV4-3 to TRBJ2-1; 8 nucleotides agree with TRBD2. CDR3 length: 14 residues. Germline V lookup: CDR1 LGHNA, CDR2 YSLEER. The trim removed 1 base at V and 8 bases at J, leaving 4 bases unmatched.

The chain is built from TRBV5-6 and TRBJ2-1, with 11 bases fitting TRBD2. The germline V gene encodes CDR1 SGHDT and CDR2 YYEEEE. With 2 bases clipped from V and 4 bases from J, the junction kept 11 bases outside the gene matches. The CDR3 contains 18 residues. The CDR3 region is CASSLYFTSGGAYNEQFF. Here the CDR3 DNA reads TGTGCCAGCAGCTTATATTTCACTAGCGGGGGCGCTTACAATGAGCAGTTCTTC.

This sequence joins TRBV20-1 and TRBJ1-2; D gene unclear. The V and J ends lost 8 bases and 4 bases respectively, with 20 bases between them. Per the germline V gene, CDR1 is DFQATT and CDR2 is SNEGSKA (reference sequence). This CDR3 comprises 14 residues. CDR3 nucleotides: TGCAGTCCGAGTCCGCAAGACGGAACCTATGGCTACACCTTC. Residues: CSPSPQDGTYGYTF.

This chain joins TRBV28 and TRBJ2-3, with D unclear. Trimming cost V 5 bases and J 0 bases, with 9 bases left between them. Germline CDR1 and CDR2: MDHEN and SYDVKM. The CDR3 sequence is 14 residues long. CDR3 nucleotides: TGTGCCAGCAGTCTAGTATCTAGCACAGATACGCAGTATTTT. Its translation is CASSLVSSTDTQYF.

This chain joins TRBV15 and TRBJ2-5; possibly TRBD2 for D (7 bases). V was trimmed by 4 bases and J by 4 bases, leaving 13 bases between them. Germline-derived CDR1 and CDR2 are LNHNV and YYDKDF (reference sequence). The CDR3 totals 14 residues. The CDR3 region has the DNA TGTGCCACCAGCAACGTCGGGGGGCCAGAGACCCAGTACTTC. The encoded protein is CATSNVGGPETQYF.

The chain couples TRBV20-1 to TRBJ2-3, with 15 bases identical to TRBD2. Germline assignment: CDR1 DFQATT and CDR2 SNEGSKA (reference sequence). Trimming took 1 base from V and 3 from J; bases not matched to a gene: 8. CDR3 length: 18 residues. As DNA, the CDR3 is TGCAGTGCTAGAGCCATATACGGGACTAGCGGGGGGACAGATACGCAGTATTTT. The encoded protein is CSARAIYGTSGGTDTQYF.

The J gene is TRBJ2-3, the V gene TRBV7-6, with unresolved D. The CDR3 totals 14 residues. In germline, CDR1 is SGHVS, CDR2 FNYEAQ. Trimming removed 6 bases from V and 1 base from J, with 11 bases in between. The CDR3 DNA reads TGTGCCAGCAGTTTATCTGGCGGCACAGATACGCAGTATTTT. It encodes CASSLSGGTDTQYF. The complete variable domain, with remaining parts taken from reference TRBV7-6 and TRBJ2-3, reads GAGVSQSPRYKVTKRGQDVALRCDPISGHVSLYWYRQALGQGPEFLTYFNYEAQQDKSGLPNDRFSAERPEGSISTLTIQRTEQRDSAMYRCASSLSGGTDTQYFGPGTRLTVL.

The chain links TRBV6-1 to TRBJ2-1; 10 positions match TRBD1. This CDR3 has 16 amino acids. Losses at the gene ends were 5 bases for V and 4 bases for J; bases not matched to a gene: 8. CDR1 and CDR2 from the germline V gene are MNHNS and SASEGT. The CDR3: CASSPYPGQGYNEQFF. CDR3 nucleotides: TGTGCCAGCAGTCCCTACCCGGGACAGGGGTACAATGAGCAGTTCTTC.

The chain couples TRBV30 to TRBJ2-7, with D possibly being TRBD1 or TRBD2 (6 bases each). The CDR3 contains 14 residues. Trimming left V 0 bases short and J 0 bases short, with 9 bases between. Per the germline V gene, CDR1 is GTSNPN and CDR2 is SVGIG (reference sequence). The CDR3 spells CAWSVGGSSYEQYF. CDR3 nucleotides: TGTGCCTGGAGTGTAGGGGGGTCCTCCTACGAGCAGTACTTC.

This clonotype has only one observation. The chain employs TRBV12-3 or TRBV12-4 and TRBJ1-2; D not resolved. Trimming pared 5 bases from V and 4 bases from J, leaving 8 bases between. The CDR3 loop spans 12 amino acids. CDR3 loop: CASSAALYGYTF. For the CDR3, the DNA is TGTGCCAGCAGTGCTGCCCTCTATGGCTACACCTTC.

This clonotype was detected only once. This rearrangement joins TRBV7-9 to TRBJ1-5; D unclear. V lost 4 bases to trimming and J lost 7 bases, with 8 bases between them. Germline V CDR1 and CDR2: SEHNR, FQNEAQ (reference sequence). The CDR3 runs 12 residues. CDR3 sequence reads: CASSSHGQPQHF. The CDR3 DNA reads as TGTGCCAGCAGCTCGCATGGCCAGCCCCAGCATTTT.

The V gene is TRBV5-6, the J gene TRBJ2-1; D gene unclear. This CDR3 has 13 residues. V dropped 6 bases and J dropped 11 bases, with 18 bases sitting between them. Germline V CDR1 and CDR2: SGHDT, YYEEEE. CDR3 nucleotides: TGTGCCAGCACCTACGTGTTTCCGGCCCAGCAGTTCTTC. Amino acids: CASTYVFPAQQFF.

This chain joins TRBV2 and TRBJ2-1, with TRBD1 as a possible D gene (6 bases). The germline V and J ends were trimmed by 10 bases and 0 bases, with 10 bases remaining between them. This CDR3 region has 13 residues. Germline V CDR1 and CDR2: SNHLY, FYNNEI. As DNA, the CDR3 is TGTGCCACTGGACAGACCTCCTACAATGAGCAGTTCTTC. Its translation is CATGQTSYNEQFF. Drawing the rest from reference TRBV2 and TRBJ2-1, the complete variable domain is EPEVTQTPSHQVTQMGQEVILRCVPISNHLYFYWYRQILGQKVEFLVSFYNNEISEKSEIFDDQFSVERPDGSNFTLKIRSTKLEDSAMYFCATGQTSYNEQFFGPGTRLTVL.

The chain has TRBV29-1 and TRBJ2-3; the D gene could be TRBD1 or TRBD2 (5 bases each). The length of the CDR3 is 14 residues. The V and J ends lost 6 bases and 0 bases respectively, with 13 bases between them. In germline, CDR1 is SQVTM, CDR2 ANQGSEA. CDR3 DNA: TGCAGCGTCATTGGGACGGCGAGCACAGATACGCAGTATTTT. It codes for CSVIGTASTDTQYF.

The chain joins TRBV9 to TRBJ2-7, with D hard to call. The CDR3 runs 13 residues. Germline CDR1 is SGDLS and CDR2 is YYNGEE. Deletions cut 0 bases from V and 3 bases from J, with 7 bases between. CDR3 nucleotide sequence: TGTGCCAGCAGCGTAGATGTGGGCTACGAGCAGTACTTC. The encoded protein is CASSVDVGYEQYF.

The genes are TRBV13 and TRBJ2-5, with D unresolved. Germline assignment: CDR1 PRHDT and CDR2 FYEKMQ (reference sequence). V lost 1 base, J lost 2 bases, and 8 bases lay in between. The CDR3 extends over 14 amino acids. The CDR3 sequence is CASSLELRQETQYF. The CDR3 bases are TGTGCCAGCAGCTTAGAACTACGTCAAGAGACCCAGTACTTC.

The CDR3 sequence: CASSLSDSSTDTQYF. The CDR3 DNA is TGTGCCAGCAGCTTATCCGACAGCAGCACAGATACGCAGTATTTT. V and J are TRBV7-9 and TRBJ2-3; TRBD1 might be the D (5 bases). Per the germline V gene, CDR1 is SEHNR and CDR2 is FQNEAQ (reference sequence). CDR3 length equals 15 residues. V was shortened by 2 bases and J by 0 bases, with 9 bases between the two germline ends. The full variable domain, rest sourced from reference TRBV7-9 and TRBJ2-3, is DTGVSQNPRHKITKRGQNVTFRCDPISEHNRLYWYRQTLGQGPEFLTYFQNEAQLEKSRLLSDRFSAERPKGSFSTLEIQRTEQGDSAMYLCASSLSDSSTDTQYFGPGTRLTVL.

The chain uses TRBV30 and TRBJ2-3, with 14 bases lining up with TRBD2. V gave up 2 bases and J gave up 1 base; unmatched junction bases: 8. The germline V gene encodes CDR1 GTSNPN and CDR2 SVGIG (reference sequence). The CDR3 runs to 18 residues. CDR3 loop: CAWSTGLAGGSGTDTQYF. The CDR3 nucleotides are TGTGCCTGGAGTACCGGACTAGCGGGGGGTTCTGGCACAGATACGCAGTATTTT. Full variable domain (missing parts from reference TRBV30 and TRBJ2-3): SQTIHQWPATLVQPVGSPLSLECTVEGTSNPNLYWYRQAAGRGLQLLFYSVGIGQISSEVPQNLSASRPQDRQFILSSKKLLLSDSGFYLCAWSTGLAGGSGTDTQYFGPGTRLTVL.

V gene TRBV6-5 combines with J gene TRBJ1-5; TRBD1 is a possible D gene (5 bases). This CDR3 is 14 amino acids long. Germline V lookup: CDR1 MNHEY, CDR2 SVGAGI. V lost 8 bases, J lost 1 base, and 12 bases lay in between. The CDR3 nucleotides read TGTGCCAGCTGGGGGGGTTCGAGCAATCAGCCCCAGCATTTT. This encodes CASWGGSSNQPQHF.

The chain has TRBV29-1 and TRBJ1-2; TRBD1 aligns across 8 bases. CDR1 and CDR2 (germline): SQVTM, ANQGSEA. This CDR3 is built from 14 residues. With 7 bases clipped from V and 3 bases from J, the junction kept 10 bases outside the gene matches. The CDR3 DNA is TGCAGCGGCTACTCCGGACAGGGCGACTATGGCTACACCTTC. It is translated as CSGYSGQGDYGYTF.

The chain carries TRBV6-4 and TRBJ2-1; D remains ambiguous. V gave up 8 bases and J gave up 7 bases, with 18 bases separating them. The CDR3 runs to 14 residues. Germline V gene sequence: CDR1 MRHNA, CDR2 SNTAGT. Here the CDR3 reads CASSPSVSHNEQFF. The CDR3 region has the DNA TGTGCCAGCTCCCCATCGGTTTCCCATAATGAGCAGTTCTTC.

This clonotype was found once. The V call is TRBV5-6, the J call TRBJ2-3; the D gene is possibly TRBD2 (6 bases). Germline V gene data show CDR1 as SGHDT and CDR2 as YYEEEE. This CDR3 comprises 14 residues. Trimming shortened V by 4 bases and J by 2 bases, and 11 bases separated the two germline ends. The CDR3 sequence is CASSIGTHTDTQYF. In DNA form, the CDR3 reads TGTGCCAGCAGCATTGGGACTCACACAGATACGCAGTATTTT.

The V and J genes are TRBV7-9 and TRBJ1-2; D might be TRBD1 (6 bases). The CDR3 extends over 14 amino acids. CDR1 is SEHNR and CDR2 is FQNEAQ in the germline V gene (reference sequence). Trimming stripped 5 bases from V and 6 bases from J, with 16 bases between. The CDR3 sequence: CASSTQGIRDGYTF. CDR3 in DNA: TGTGCCAGCAGCACGCAGGGGATACGCGATGGCTACACCTTC. The full variable domain, in which reference TRBV7-9 and TRBJ1-2 provide the parts outside the CDR3, is DTGVSQNPRHKITKRGQNVTFRCDPISEHNRLYWYRQTLGQGPEFLTYFQNEAQLEKSRLLSDRFSAERPKGSFSTLEIQRTEQGDSAMYLCASSTQGIRDGYTFGSGTRLTVV.

The chain couples TRBV29-1 to TRBJ2-7; a weak D match, TRBD1 (5 bases). Trimming took 6 bases from V and 3 from J, leaving 9 bases between them. CDR1 is SQVTM, CDR2 ANQGSEA, per germline. The CDR3 totals 11 residues. DNA of the CDR3: TGCAGCGTCTCGACAGTCTACGAGCAGTACTTC. Translation: CSVSTVYEQYF.

V gene TRBV7-9 combines with J gene TRBJ2-2; TRBD1 agrees at 7 bases. The CDR3 runs 14 residues. V lost 5 bases to trimming and J lost 10 bases; unmatched junction nucleotides: 10. Looked up from germline, CDR1 is SEHNR and CDR2 is FQNEAQ (reference sequence). The CDR3 region has the DNA TGTGCCAGCAGCCCCCCCCCAGGGGGAGCGGAGCTGTTTTTT. Translating it yields CASSPPPGGAELFF.

The gene calls are TRBV29-1 and TRBJ1-2; no clear D. The CDR3 spans 13 residues. Germline lookup yields CDR1 SQVTM and CDR2 ANQGSEA. V was cut by 0 bases and J by 2 bases, with 7 bases left in between. CDR3 DNA: TGCAGCGTTGAAGAGGGTAGAAACTATGGCTACACCTTC. It translates to CSVEEGRNYGYTF.

The chain uses TRBV21-1 and TRBJ2-5; the DNA was not compared with TRBD1, the D call given in the table. TRBV21-1 is flagged as a pseudogene. The CDR3 is made up of 17 amino acids. CDR3: CASSKALDREVRETQYF. The DNA of the CDR3 is TGTGCCAGCAGCAAAGCGTTAGACAGGGAGGTTCGGGAGACCCAGTACTTC.

This chain links TRBV5-1 with TRBJ1-1; a possible D gene is TRBD1 (6 bases). Trimming shortened V by 0 bases and J by 1 base, and 7 bases separated the two germline ends. Germline V gene lookup returns CDR1 SGHRS and CDR2 YFSETQ. There are 14 residues in the CDR3. This CDR3 is CASSLEGENTEAFF. CDR3 DNA: TGCGCCAGCAGCTTGGAGGGGGAGAACACTGAAGCTTTCTTT.

V usage is TRBV7-9 and J usage is TRBJ1-1, with 7 positions matching TRBD1. The V segment lost 8 bases and the J segment 6 bases; nucleotides outside the gene matches: 6. From germline, CDR1 is SEHNR and CDR2 FQNEAQ (reference sequence). CDR3 length: 12 residues. Here the CDR3 reads CASRLGTAEAFF. The CDR3 DNA is TGTGCCAGCCGCCTAGGGACAGCTGAAGCTTTCTTT.